This T cell receptor beta chain originates from a study of blood T cell repertoires in COVID-19. Only in-frame clones appear in the TCRdb table, and some are missing; sequencing was by immunoSEQ multiplex PCR. The sample records a few hundred thousand clones, 75% to 90% being singletons. From germline, CDR1 is KGHSH and CDR2 LQKENI. There are 15 residues in the CDR3. Trimming cost V 3 bases and J 0 bases, with 9 bases left between them. The clonotype comes from a man aged 25 to 40 with active or convalescent COVID-19. The chain is built from TRBV18 and TRBJ1-5; a weak D match, TRBD1 (5 bases). Sequencing was carried out using peripheral blood. The CDR3 bases are TGTGCCAGCTCACCGTTTGACAGTAGCAATCAGCCCCAGCATTTT. Protein: CASSPFDSSNQPQHF.